These 26 T cell receptor beta chains came from one sample sequenced in a study of T cells in women clearing cervical HPV infection (dated by TCRdb to the late 2010s). The library came from the immunoSEQ multiplex PCR assay. Drawn from immuneACCESS, this table holds only the in-frame rearrangements with V and J called that TCRdb kept. Clones are partly lost; checked studies trace under half to an unresolved V gene and leave the rest unexplained. The sample table records about 8,400 clones. Together, the top ten hold 8.2% of the sample. Sample: blood buffy coat. The source is a woman aged 18 to 75 with a cervical HPV16 infection that either progressed to CIN3+ or cleared (not recorded which).

Of note for this clone: The read ends 3 residues early relative to the CDR3; the germline J gene fills the gap. The chain joins TRBV4-1 to TRBJ2-7, with D perhaps TRBD1 (5 bases). The CDR3 is 14 amino acids. The V gene's germline CDR1 is MGHRA and CDR2 YSYEKL. Trimming removed 3 bases at V and 6 bases at J, with 15 bases between. The CDR3 bases that were read are TGCGCCAGCAGCCATAACTTACAGGTTATCGAG. The encoded protein is CASSHNLQVIE. The entire CDR3 is CASSHNLQVIEQYF.

On this clone: The missing CDR3 end, 3 residues past where the read stops, is filled in from the germline J gene. V usage is TRBV20-1 and J usage is TRBJ2-3; 7 bases fit TRBD1. Germline loops: CDR1 DFQATT, CDR2 SNEGSKA (reference sequence). The CDR3 spans 16 residues. CDR3 sequence reads: CSARVGQASIGDTQYF. Partial CDR3 DNA: TGCAGTGCTAGAGTCGGACAGGCTTCTATAGGTGACACG.

A word on this clone: Read sequence stops 3 residues before the CDR3 end, and the germline J gene provides the missing end. The chain joins TRBV5-6 to TRBJ1-3; D is perhaps TRBD1 (5 bases). CDR3 size: 15 residues. The germline CDR1 and CDR2 sequences are SGHDT and YYEEEE. Trimming left V 4 bases short and J 1 base short, with 12 bases between. The DNA read from the CDR3 is TGTGCCAGCAGCCCGCCAGGGACTTCTGGAAACACC. Its translation: CASSPPGTSGNT. The full CDR3 reads CASSPPGTSGNTIYF.

On this clone itself: The read terminates 3 residues ahead of where the CDR3 ends, so the germline J gene completes it. This chain uses TRBV20-1 with TRBJ2-3, with D maybe TRBD2 (7 bases). CDR1 and CDR2 from the germline V gene are DFQATT and SNEGSKA (reference sequence). The germline V and J ends were trimmed by 6 bases and 4 bases, with 23 bases remaining between them. CDR3 size: 16 residues. CDR3 protein: CSAEGRGRGSPDTQYF. Incomplete CDR3 DNA: TGCAGTGCCGAGGGGCGGGGGCGCGGTTCGCCAGATACG.

Of note for this clone: The read comes to an end 3 residues before the CDR3 does, leaving the germline J gene to fill in the end. The chain combines TRBV6-1 with TRBJ2-5; 7 bases align to TRBD2. V trimming: 4 bases; J trimming: 5 bases; junction bases outside the gene matches: 13. This CDR3 contains 16 residues. CDR1 MNHNS and CDR2 SASEGT come from the germline V gene. The chain's CDR3 is CASSGGLPSRTETQYF. CDR3 DNA (partial): TGTGCCAGCAGTGGGGGACTACCGTCCCGGACCGAGACC.

In regard to this clone: The DNA ends 3 residues before the CDR3 does, and the rest of the CDR3 is filled in from the germline J gene. The rearrangement links TRBV18 to TRBJ1-5; possible D gene TRBD1, 5 bases. V shed 1 base and J shed 6 bases, with 10 bases lying between them. CDR3 length: 14 residues. The germline CDR1 and CDR2 sequences are KGHSH and LQKENI. The CDR3 reads CASSPRGGGQPQHF. CDR3 DNA, as far as it was read: TGTGCCAGCTCACCACGGGGGGGTGGTCAGCCC. Using reference TRBV18 and TRBJ1-5 for the parts outside the CDR3, the full variable domain is NAGVMQNPRHLVRRRGQEARLRCSPMKGHSHVYWYRQLPEEGLKFMVYLQKENIIDESGMPKERFSAEFPKEGPSILRIQQVVRGDSAAYFCASSPRGGGQPQHFGDGTRLSIL.

On this clone itself: The CDR3 goes on 3 residues after the read ends, and that part is filled in from the germline J gene. This chain links TRBV7-9 with TRBJ1-2; D possibly corresponds to TRBD1 (5 bases). Per germline, CDR1 SEHNR and CDR2 FQNEAQ (reference sequence). CDR3 size: 13 residues. CDR3 region: CASSLVGAVDYTF. The covered CDR3 bases are TGTGCCAGCAGCTTGGTAGGGGCAGTTGAC. Full variable domain (missing parts from reference TRBV7-9 and TRBJ1-2): DTGVSQNPRHKITKRGQNVTFRCDPISEHNRLYWYRQTLGQGPEFLTYFQNEAQLEKSRLLSDRFSAERPKGSFSTLEIQRTEQGDSAMYLCASSLVGAVDYTFGSGTRLTVV.

In regard to this clone: The read falls 3 residues short of the CDR3 end, and the missing part is taken from the germline J gene. V and J are TRBV11-2 and TRBJ2-7; 8 bases agree with TRBD2. This CDR3 contains 14 residues. V gave up 2 bases and J gave up 3 bases; unmatched junction bases: 3. The germline gives CDR1 SGHAT, CDR2 FQNNGV. The CDR3 DNA, read in part, is TGTGCCAGCAGCTTATGGGGGACTAGCTACGAG. It encodes CASSLWGTSYE. The CDR3 as a whole reads CASSLWGTSYEQYF.

As concerns this clone: The CDR3 extends 3 residues past the end of the read, so its final part is completed from the germline J gene. The chain combines TRBV7-2 with TRBJ1-4; 10 bases align to TRBD1. Germline CDR1 SGHTA, CDR2 FQGNSA. CDR3 length equals 15 residues. The sequenced part of the CDR3 DNA is TGTGCCAGCAGCTTAGCGCGGGACAGGGGTCCGAGA. Amino acid sequence: CASSLARDRGPR. The entire CDR3 reads CASSLARDRGPRLFF. Based on the CDR3 plus reference TRBV7-2 and TRBJ1-4, the full variable domain is GAGVSQSPSNKVTEKGKDVELRCDPISGHTALYWYRQSLGQGLEFLIYFQGNSAPDKSGLPSDRFSAERTGGSVSTLTIQRTQQEDSAVYLCASSLARDRGPRLFFGSGTQLSVL.

A note on this clone: The read terminates 3 residues ahead of where the CDR3 ends, so the germline J gene completes it. This chain joins TRBV19 and TRBJ1-2; no firm D call. This CDR3 comprises 14 residues. The V end was cut by 5 bases, the J end by 4 bases, with 14 bases between. Germline CDR1 and CDR2: LNHDA and SQIVND (reference sequence). Partial CDR3 DNA: TGTGCCAGTAGTGCGGGGATACGGAGCTATGGC. This encodes CASSAGIRSYG. The complete CDR3 protein is CASSAGIRSYGYTF.

As for this clone: The CDR3 goes on 3 residues after the read ends, and that part is filled in from the germline J gene. The rearrangement links TRBV18 to TRBJ2-4, with D perhaps TRBD1 (5 bases). The CDR3 runs to 15 residues. Germline-derived CDR1 and CDR2 are KGHSH and LQKENI. The chain's CDR3 is CASSPPGAPAYGQYF. The covered CDR3 bases are TGTGCCAGCTCACCACCAGGGGCGCCGGCCTATGGT.

Of note for this clone: The CDR3 end lies 3 residues beyond the end of the read and is filled in from the germline J gene. This chain joins TRBV18 and TRBJ1-1; D not resolved. The CDR3 is 15 residues long. Germline CDR1 KGHSH, CDR2 LQKENI. The V gene lost 1 base and the J gene lost 2 bases, with 11 bases spanning the gap. The CDR3 here is CASSPRATENTEAFF. CDR3 DNA (partial): TGTGCCAGCTCACCACGGGCCACAGAAAACACTGAA.

As for this clone: Sequencing ends 3 residues short of the CDR3 end; the germline J gene provides the rest. The chain recombines TRBV19 with TRBJ2-2, with D possibly matching TRBD2 (7 bases). The CDR3 consists of 14 residues. The germline CDR1 and CDR2 sequences are LNHDA and SQIVND (reference sequence). The sequenced part of the CDR3 DNA is TGTGCCAGTAGTTCTACAGGGAGGGATGAAAAG. Amino acids: CASSSTGRDEK. The entire CDR3 protein is CASSSTGRDEKLFF.

This CDR3 is CASSTHRGTEAFF. CDR3 bases read: TGTGCCAGCAGCACCCACAGGGGCACTGAA. The chain combines TRBV7-2 with TRBJ1-1; 7 bases agree with TRBD1. The missing CDR3 end, 3 residues past where the read stops, is filled in from the germline J gene. The germline V gene encodes CDR1 SGHTA and CDR2 FQGNSA. After removal of 5 bases from V and 4 bases from J, the junction contained 4 bases not matched to a gene. There are 13 residues in the CDR3. Looking up the rest from reference TRBV7-2 and TRBJ1-1 gives the full variable domain: GAGVSQSPSNKVTEKGKDVELRCDPISGHTALYWYRQSLGQGLEFLIYFQGNSAPDKSGLPSDRFSAERTGGSVSTLTIQRTQQEDSAVYLCASSTHRGTEAFFGQGTRLTVV.

Comment on this clone: The DNA ends 3 residues before the CDR3 does, and the rest of the CDR3 is filled in from the germline J gene. This sequence joins TRBV19 and TRBJ2-1; possibly TRBD2 for D (7 bases). With 3 bases removed from V and 7 bases from J, the gap between germline ends came to 13 bases. This CDR3 region has 14 residues. Germline lookup yields CDR1 LNHDA and CDR2 SQIVND (reference sequence). The sequenced part of the CDR3 DNA is TGTGCCAGTAGTATGGGGGGGGCGGGGAATGAG. Translation: CASSMGGAGNE. The whole CDR3 protein is CASSMGGAGNEQFF.

With respect to this clone: Read sequence stops 3 residues before the CDR3 end, and the germline J gene provides the missing end. This chain connects TRBV5-4 to TRBJ2-2; TRBD1 is a possible D gene (6 bases). This CDR3 contains 15 residues. V lost 1 base and J 5 bases, leaving 12 bases between the germline ends. Germline V CDR1 and CDR2: SGHNT, YYREEE (reference sequence). CDR3 sequence: CASSLRGRGTGELFF. CDR3 DNA (partial): TGTGCCAGCAGCTTGAGGGGCAGGGGTACCGGGGAG.

According to its frequency, this clone is medium-sized. The read falls 3 residues short of the CDR3 end, and the missing part is taken from the germline J gene. The gene calls are TRBV18 and TRBJ2-1; D is perhaps TRBD2 (6 bases). The CDR3 extends over 17 amino acids. V gave up 0 bases and J gave up 3 bases, with 15 bases separating them. Germline V CDR1 and CDR2: KGHSH, LQKENI. The chain's CDR3 is CASSPPSWRGNYNEQFF. The CDR3 bases that were read are TGTGCCAGCTCACCACCGTCTTGGCGGGGCAACTACAATGAG.

This clone registers medium-sized by frequency. The CDR3 end falls 3 residues outside the read, so it is completed with the germline J gene. The J gene is TRBJ1-1, the V gene TRBV18; D ambiguous. Trimming took off 5 bases at V and 3 bases at J, with 16 bases between the two ends. The CDR3 totals 15 residues. CDR1 is KGHSH, CDR2 LQKENI, per germline. The CDR3 region is CASSWSRQRDTEAFF. The CDR3 DNA, read in part, is TGTGCCAGCTCATGGAGTAGGCAGAGGGACACTGAA.

Remarks on this clone: From the germline J gene comes the end of the CDR3, since the read stops 3 residues before it. The chain carries TRBV5-1 and TRBJ2-6; maybe TRBD1 (5 bases). Trimming removed 4 bases at V and 0 bases at J, with 8 bases between. This CDR3 spans 15 amino acids. Germline V gene lookup returns CDR1 SGHRS and CDR2 YFSETQ. CDR3 DNA, as far as it was read: TGCGCCAGCAGCCCGACAGCCTCTGGGGCCAACGTC. It yields the protein CASSPTASGANV. The whole CDR3 protein reads CASSPTASGANVLTF.

By frequency, this clone is medium-sized. With the read ending 3 residues before the CDR3 end, the germline J gene is used to fill in that end. The rearrangement uses TRBV7-2 and TRBJ2-1; a weak D match, TRBD2 (6 bases). CDR1 SGHTA and CDR2 FQGNSA come from the germline V gene. The CDR3 sequence is 12 residues long. The V gene lost 8 bases and the J gene lost 8 bases, with 13 bases spanning the gap. CDR3 bases read: TGTGCCAGCGGCGGGGCTTCCCATGAG. Translating gives CASGGASHE. The whole CDR3 region reads CASGGASHEQFF.

Regarding this clone: The read halts 3 residues ahead of the CDR3 end, with the missing end drawn from the germline J gene. The chain is built from TRBV5-5 and TRBJ2-2; 7 nucleotides line up with TRBD1. The CDR3 extends over 15 amino acids. The germline V gene encodes CDR1 SGHKS and CDR2 YYEKEE (reference sequence). The CDR3 loop is CASSLAGQYNEKLFF. Partial CDR3 DNA: TGTGCCAGCAGCTTGGCGGGACAGTATAATGAAAAG. Variable domain in full (rest from reference TRBV5-5 and TRBJ2-2): DAGVTQSPTHLIKTRGQQVTLRCSPISGHKSVSWYQQVLGQGPQFIFQYYEKEERGRGNFPDRFSARQFPNYSSELNVNALLLGDSALYLCASSLAGQYNEKLFFGEGSRLTVL.

Details on this clone: The read falls 3 residues short of the CDR3 end, and the missing part is taken from the germline J gene. The chain couples TRBV20-1 to TRBJ2-1; a possible D gene is TRBD2 (5 bases). Germline lookup yields CDR1 DFQATT and CDR2 SNEGSKA (reference sequence). CDR3 length equals 15 residues. Trimming left V 1 base short and J 3 bases short, with 13 bases between. CDR3 in amino acids: CSARGTRHLYNEQFF. The sequenced part of the CDR3 DNA is TGCAGTGCTAGAGGGACTCGTCACCTCTACAATGAG.

Turning to this clone: The sequenced fragment ends 3 residues before the CDR3 boundary, so the rest is inferred from the germline J gene. The chain carries TRBV20-1 and TRBJ2-3; D might be TRBD2 (5 bases). From germline, CDR1 is DFQATT and CDR2 SNEGSKA (reference sequence). The CDR3 has 15 amino acids. V gave up 0 bases and J gave up 5 bases, with 15 bases separating them. The CDR3 protein is CSARDSAERKDTQYF. Incomplete CDR3 DNA: TGCAGTGCTAGAGATAGCGCGGAGAGAAAAGATACG.

Turning to this clone: With the read ending 3 residues before the CDR3 end, the germline J gene is used to fill in that end. J is TRBJ2-5 and V is TRBV2; TRBD2 matches 7 bases. CDR1 is SNHLY and CDR2 is FYNNEI in the germline V gene. The V gene end was trimmed by 4 bases and the J gene end by 5 bases; junction bases not matched to a gene: 10. The CDR3 loop spans 15 amino acids. The CDR3 here is CASSGSGLVPETQYF. The part of the CDR3 DNA that was read is TGTGCCAGCAGTGGATCAGGACTAGTCCCGGAGACC.

With respect to this clone: The read comes to an end 3 residues before the CDR3 does, leaving the germline J gene to fill in the end. The V gene is TRBV29-1, the J gene TRBJ1-1; TRBD1 matches at 10 bases. The CDR3 is 13 amino acids. Trimming took 6 bases from V and 3 from J; bases not matched to a gene: 4. CDR1 is SQVTM, CDR2 ANQGSEA, per germline. The CDR3 here is CSVRTGGDTEAFF. The CDR3 bases that were read are TGCAGCGTCCGGACAGGGGGGGACACTGAA.

Points on this clone: The read is 3 residues too short to cover the CDR3 end, so that end is filled in from the germline J gene. The chain couples TRBV7-3 to TRBJ1-1, with D perhaps matching TRBD1 (6 bases). Trimming cost V 5 bases and J 6 bases, with 19 bases left between them. The CDR3 spans 15 residues. Germline assignment: CDR1 SGHTA and CDR2 FQGTGA. The CDR3 loop reads CASSRQGGGLSEAFF. Incomplete CDR3 DNA: TGTGCCAGCAGCCGTCAAGGGGGGGGGCTGTCTGAA.